These 8 T cell receptor beta chains originate from one sample sequenced in a study of blood T cell repertoires in COVID-19. The table came from immunoSEQ multiplex PCR; TCRdb's copy has only in-frame clones and leaves some out. The data hold hundreds of thousands of clones, with approximately 88% observed a single time. Sequencing input: PBMCs or T cells enriched from blood (not recorded which). The receptor set was obtained from a middle-aged woman who had recovered from COVID-19.

The chain is built from TRBV2 and TRBJ2-7; weak D call: TRBD1 (8 bases). CDR3 length: 11 amino acids. Germline V CDR1 and CDR2: SNHLY, FYNNEI. The CDR3 sequence is CAGQGGGEQYF. CDR3 DNA: TGTGCAGGACAGGGCGGGGGCGAGCAGTACTTC.

This clone has a single count. The rearrangement uses TRBV30 and TRBJ1-1, with 8 bases lining up with TRBD1. This CDR3 is built from 16 residues. V lost 0 bases and J lost 1; bases outside the gene matches: 7. Germline assignment: CDR1 GTSNPN and CDR2 SVGIG (reference sequence). Here the CDR3 DNA reads TGTGCCTGGAGTGTACGAAAGGGGACAGGGAACACTGAAGCTTTCTTT. Translating gives CAWSVRKGTGNTEAFF.

The chain joins TRBV7-9 to TRBJ2-7; TRBD1 agrees at 7 bases. This CDR3 region has 12 residues. The ends lost 8 bases at V and 4 bases at J; junction bases unmatched: 5. Per germline, CDR1 SEHNR and CDR2 FQNEAQ (reference sequence). CDR3 sequence: CASSKQGYEQYF. CDR3 DNA sequence: TGTGCCAGCTCAAAACAGGGGTACGAGCAGTACTTC.

This clone was found once. This CDR3 is CASSASGTGKDEQYF. CDR3 bases: TGTGCCAGCAGCGCCTCCGGGACAGGGAAAGACGAGCAGTACTTC. The rearrangement uses TRBV9 and TRBJ2-7; 9 nucleotides align to TRBD1. The CDR3 is made up of 15 amino acids. CDR1 is SGDLS and CDR2 is YYNGEE in the germline V gene. With V trimmed by 3 bases and J by 5 bases, 9 bases remained unmatched.

This chain uses TRBV6-5 with TRBJ2-1; 9 bases match TRBD1. Germline lookup yields CDR1 MNHEY and CDR2 SVGAGI. V gave up 6 bases and J gave up 7 bases; unmatched junction bases: 10. The CDR3 loop spans 15 amino acids. The CDR3 DNA follows: TGTGCCAGCAGCCAGACAGGGGGAATAGGAAATGAGCAGTTCTTC. The encoded protein is CASSQTGGIGNEQFF.

The chain combines TRBV19 with TRBJ1-1; D uncertain. The CDR3 consists of 13 residues. The germline gives CDR1 LNHDA, CDR2 SQIVND (reference sequence). The V end lost 5 bases, the J end lost 4 bases, and 11 bases lay between the germline ends. The CDR3 sequence: CASSSEGTTEAFF. CDR3 DNA sequence: TGTGCCAGTAGTTCGGAGGGAACCACTGAAGCTTTCTTT.

This clone has only one observation. The gene calls are TRBV5-4 and TRBJ2-1; the match to TRBD2 covers 7 bases. In germline, CDR1 is SGHNT, CDR2 YYREEE (reference sequence). This CDR3 comprises 14 residues. The V and J ends lost 4 bases and 2 bases, in that order; junction bases with no gene match: 3. CDR3 region: CASSRGGPYNEQFF. CDR3 nucleotides: TGTGCCAGCAGCCGCGGGGGACCCTACAATGAGCAGTTCTTC.

The chain couples TRBV9 to TRBJ2-5; weak D call: TRBD2 (5 bases). The CDR3 length is 15 residues. From germline, CDR1 is SGDLS and CDR2 YYNGEE. Trimming shortened V by 0 bases and J by 5 bases, and 14 bases separated the two germline ends. In DNA form, the CDR3 reads TGTGCCAGCAGCGTAGTCCCAGGCAAGCGGGAGACCCAGTACTTC. Its translation is CASSVVPGKRETQYF.